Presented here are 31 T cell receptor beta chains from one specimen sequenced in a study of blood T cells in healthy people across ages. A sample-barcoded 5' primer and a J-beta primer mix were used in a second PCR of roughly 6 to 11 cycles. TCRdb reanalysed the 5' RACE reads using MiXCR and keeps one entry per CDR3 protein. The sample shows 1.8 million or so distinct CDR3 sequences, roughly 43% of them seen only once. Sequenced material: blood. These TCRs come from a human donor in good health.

Written as DNA, the CDR3 is TGCGCCAGCAGCCCAAGGGTGGGGACAGTCTACAATGAGCAGTTCTTC. Its protein is CASSPRVGTVYNEQFF. The chain is built from TRBV4-1 and TRBJ2-1; 7 positions match TRBD1. The CDR3 length is 16 residues. Trimming cost V 4 bases and J 3 bases; bases outside gene matches: 9. Germline loops: CDR1 MGHRA, CDR2 YSYEKL.

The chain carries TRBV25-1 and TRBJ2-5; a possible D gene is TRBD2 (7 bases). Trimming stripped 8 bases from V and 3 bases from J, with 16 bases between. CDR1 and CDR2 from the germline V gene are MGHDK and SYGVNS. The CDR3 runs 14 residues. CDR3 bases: TGTGCCAGCGGGGGGGGCGGGGGAAAAGAGACCCAGTACTTC. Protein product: CASGGGGGKETQYF.

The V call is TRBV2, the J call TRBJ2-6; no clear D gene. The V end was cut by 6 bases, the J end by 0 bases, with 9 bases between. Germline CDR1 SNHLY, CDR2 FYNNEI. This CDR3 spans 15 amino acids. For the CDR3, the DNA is TGTGCCAGCAGACAACAAGACTCTGGGGCCAACGTCCTGACTTTC. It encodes CASRQQDSGANVLTF.

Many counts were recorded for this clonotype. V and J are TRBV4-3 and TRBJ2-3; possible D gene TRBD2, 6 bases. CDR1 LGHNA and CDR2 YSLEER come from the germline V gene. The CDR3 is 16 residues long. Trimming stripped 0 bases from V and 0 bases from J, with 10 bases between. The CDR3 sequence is CASSQDIAVSTDTQYF. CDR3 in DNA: TGCGCCAGCAGCCAAGATATAGCGGTTAGCACAGATACGCAGTATTTT.

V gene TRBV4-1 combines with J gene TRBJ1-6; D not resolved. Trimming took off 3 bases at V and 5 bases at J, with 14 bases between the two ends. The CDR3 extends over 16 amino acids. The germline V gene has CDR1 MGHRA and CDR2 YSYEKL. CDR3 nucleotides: TGCGCCAGCAGCCATGGGCGAATAGGGAATAATTCACCCCTCCACTTT. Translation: CASSHGRIGNNSPLHF.

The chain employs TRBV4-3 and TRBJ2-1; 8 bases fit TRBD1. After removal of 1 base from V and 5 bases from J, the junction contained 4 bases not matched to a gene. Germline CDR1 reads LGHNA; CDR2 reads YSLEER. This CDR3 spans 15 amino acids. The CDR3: CASSQGTGMNNEQFF. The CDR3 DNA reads TGCGCCAGCAGCCAAGGGACAGGGATGAACAATGAGCAGTTCTTC.

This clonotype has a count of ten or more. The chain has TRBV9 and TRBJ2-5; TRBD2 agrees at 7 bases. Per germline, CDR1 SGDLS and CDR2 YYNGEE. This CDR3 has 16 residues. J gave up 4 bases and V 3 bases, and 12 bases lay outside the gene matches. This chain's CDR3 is CASSGRTRIGRETQYF. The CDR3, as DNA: TGTGCCAGCAGCGGCCGGACTAGGATTGGCAGAGAGACCCAGTACTTC.

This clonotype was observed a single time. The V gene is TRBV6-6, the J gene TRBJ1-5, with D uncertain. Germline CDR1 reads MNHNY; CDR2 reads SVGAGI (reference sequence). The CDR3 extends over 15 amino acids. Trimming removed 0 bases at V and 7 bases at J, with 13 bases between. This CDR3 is CASSYSGLERQPQHF. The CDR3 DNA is TGTGCCAGCAGTTACTCGGGTTTGGAGAGACAGCCCCAGCATTTT.

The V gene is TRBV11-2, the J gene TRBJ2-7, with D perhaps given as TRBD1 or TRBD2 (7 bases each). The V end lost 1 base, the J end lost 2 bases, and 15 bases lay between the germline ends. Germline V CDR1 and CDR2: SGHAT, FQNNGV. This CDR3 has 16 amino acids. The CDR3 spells CASSLGGGQFPYEQYF. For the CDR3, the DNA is TGTGCCAGCAGCTTAGGGGGGGGACAGTTTCCCTACGAGCAGTACTTC.

For the CDR3, the DNA is TGTGCCAGTTGCCGGGACAGGGGCGCTGAAGCTTTCTTT. As protein: CASCRDRGAEAFF. V is TRBV27 and J is TRBJ1-1; 10 bases align to TRBD1. Losses at the gene ends were 9 bases for V and 6 bases for J; bases not matched to a gene: 7. Per the germline V gene, CDR1 is MNHEY and CDR2 is SMNVEV (reference sequence). This CDR3 has 13 residues.

The CDR3 region is CSARDLTGNSPLHF. CDR3 DNA sequence: TGCAGTGCTAGAGACCTGACAGGGAACTCACCCCTCCACTTT. The chain employs TRBV20-1 and TRBJ1-6; TRBD1 matches at 7 bases. CDR3 length equals 14 residues. CDR1 and CDR2 (germline): DFQATT, SNEGSKA (reference sequence). The V segment lost 0 bases and the J segment 10 bases; nucleotides outside the gene matches: 6.

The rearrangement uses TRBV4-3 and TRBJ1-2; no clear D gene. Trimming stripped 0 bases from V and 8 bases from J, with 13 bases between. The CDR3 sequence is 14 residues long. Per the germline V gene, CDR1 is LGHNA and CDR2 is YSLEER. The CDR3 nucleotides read TGCGCCAGCAGCCAAGATATCTCCCGAAGGGGCTACACCTTC. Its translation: CASSQDISRRGYTF.

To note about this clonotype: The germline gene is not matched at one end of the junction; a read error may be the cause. Here the CDR3 reads CASSLRGTQGTQYF. The CDR3 coding sequence is TGTGCCAGCAGTCTCCGGGGGACACAAGGGACCCAGTACTTC. This rearrangement joins TRBV6-5 to TRBJ2-5; TRBD1 or TRBD2 may be the D gene (6 bases each). Germline CDR1 and CDR2: MNHEY and SVGAGI. The CDR3 is made up of 14 amino acids.

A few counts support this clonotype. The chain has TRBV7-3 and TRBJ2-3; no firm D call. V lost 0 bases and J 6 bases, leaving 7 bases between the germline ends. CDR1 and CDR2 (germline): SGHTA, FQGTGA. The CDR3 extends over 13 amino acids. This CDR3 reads CASSLTLGDTQYF. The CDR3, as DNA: TGTGCCAGCAGCTTAACCCTAGGGGATACGCAGTATTTT.

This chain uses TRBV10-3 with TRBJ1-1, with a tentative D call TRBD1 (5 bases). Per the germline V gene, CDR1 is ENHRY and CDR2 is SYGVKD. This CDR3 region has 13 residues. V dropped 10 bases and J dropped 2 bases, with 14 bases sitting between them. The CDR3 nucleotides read TGTGCCACCTGGACGGGGGGAAACACTGAAGCTTTCTTT. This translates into CATWTGGNTEAFF.

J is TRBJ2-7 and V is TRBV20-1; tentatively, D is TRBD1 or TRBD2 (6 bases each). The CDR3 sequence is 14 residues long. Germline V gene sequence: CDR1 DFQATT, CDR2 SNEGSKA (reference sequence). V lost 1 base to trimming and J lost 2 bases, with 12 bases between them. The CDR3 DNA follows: TGCAGTGCTAGAGGGGCCGGGGGCACCTACGAGCAGTACTTC. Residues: CSARGAGGTYEQYF.

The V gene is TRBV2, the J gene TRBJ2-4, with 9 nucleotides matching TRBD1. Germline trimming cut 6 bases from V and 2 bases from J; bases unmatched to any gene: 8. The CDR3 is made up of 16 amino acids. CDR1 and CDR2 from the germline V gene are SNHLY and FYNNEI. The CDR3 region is CASSSPGTGTKNIQYF. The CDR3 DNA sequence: TGTGCCAGCAGCAGTCCCGGGACAGGGACCAAAAACATTCAGTACTTC.

The CDR3 DNA reads TGTGCCAGCAGCCGCATTCCCGGGACAGGTGACTACGAGCAGTACTTC. Its protein product is CASSRIPGTGDYEQYF. The gene calls are TRBV7-9 and TRBJ2-7, with 8 bases fitting TRBD1. The V and J ends lost 5 bases and 3 bases, in that order; junction bases with no gene match: 12. Looked up from germline, CDR1 is SEHNR and CDR2 is FQNEAQ (reference sequence). The CDR3 extends over 16 amino acids.

CDR3 sequence reads: CASSPPWGGNYNEQFF. In nucleotides, the CDR3 is TGTGCCAGCAGCCCTCCCTGGGGGGGGAATTACAATGAGCAGTTCTTC. The V call is TRBV7-2, the J call TRBJ2-1; 7 nucleotides match TRBD2. V gave up 5 bases and J gave up 4 bases; unmatched junction bases: 11. The V gene's germline CDR1 is SGHTA and CDR2 FQGNSA. CDR3 length: 16 amino acids.

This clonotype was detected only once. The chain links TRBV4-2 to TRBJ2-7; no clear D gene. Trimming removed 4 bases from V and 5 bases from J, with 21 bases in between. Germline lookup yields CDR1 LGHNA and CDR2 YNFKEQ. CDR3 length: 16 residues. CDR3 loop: CASSPVGANLGNEQYF. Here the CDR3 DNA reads TGTGCCAGCAGCCCAGTGGGCGCTAACTTGGGCAACGAGCAGTACTTC.

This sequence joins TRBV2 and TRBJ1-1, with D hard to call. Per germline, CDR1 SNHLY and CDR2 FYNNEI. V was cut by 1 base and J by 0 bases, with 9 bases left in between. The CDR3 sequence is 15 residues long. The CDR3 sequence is CASSEVPSLNTEAFF. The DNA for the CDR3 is TGTGCCAGCAGTGAAGTTCCGAGTTTGAACACTGAAGCTTTCTTT.

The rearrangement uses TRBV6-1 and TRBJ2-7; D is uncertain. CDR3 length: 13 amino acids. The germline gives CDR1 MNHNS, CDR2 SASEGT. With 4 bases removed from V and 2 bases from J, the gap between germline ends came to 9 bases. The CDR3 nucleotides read TGTGCCAGCAGTGTTGAGGAACCCTACGAGCAGTACTTC. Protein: CASSVEEPYEQYF.

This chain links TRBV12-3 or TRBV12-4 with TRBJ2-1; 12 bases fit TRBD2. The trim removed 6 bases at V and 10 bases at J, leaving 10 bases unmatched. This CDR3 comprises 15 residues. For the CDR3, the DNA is TGTGCCAGCAGGCGCCTAGCGGGGGGGCCGGAGGAGCAGTTCTTC. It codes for CASRRLAGGPEEQFF.

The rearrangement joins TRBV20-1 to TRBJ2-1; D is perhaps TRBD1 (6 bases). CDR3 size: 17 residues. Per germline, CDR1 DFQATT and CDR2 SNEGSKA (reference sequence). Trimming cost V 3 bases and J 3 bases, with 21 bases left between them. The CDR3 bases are TGCAGTGCTAGCCTAATAGGGCAGGGGCGGTTCTACAATGAGCAGTTCTTC. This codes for CSASLIGQGRFYNEQFF.

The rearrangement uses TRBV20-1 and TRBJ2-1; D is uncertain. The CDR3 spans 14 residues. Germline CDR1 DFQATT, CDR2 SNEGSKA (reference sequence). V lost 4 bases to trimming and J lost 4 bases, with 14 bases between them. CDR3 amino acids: CSATRAFAYNEQFF. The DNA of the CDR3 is TGCAGTGCTACAAGGGCCTTCGCTTACAATGAGCAGTTCTTC.

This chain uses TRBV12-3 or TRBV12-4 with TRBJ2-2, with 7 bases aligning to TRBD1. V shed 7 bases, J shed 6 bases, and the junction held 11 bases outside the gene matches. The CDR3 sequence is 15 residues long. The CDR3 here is CASTRGQLGAGELFF. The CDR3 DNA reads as TGTGCCAGCACCCGGGGACAGTTAGGGGCCGGGGAGCTGTTTTTT.

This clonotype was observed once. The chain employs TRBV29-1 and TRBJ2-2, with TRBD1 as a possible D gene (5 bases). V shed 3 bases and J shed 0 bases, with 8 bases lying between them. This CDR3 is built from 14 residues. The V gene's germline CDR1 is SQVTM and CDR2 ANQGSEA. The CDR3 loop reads CSVETDTNTGELFF. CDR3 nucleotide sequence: TGCAGCGTTGAGACAGATACGAACACCGGGGAGCTGTTTTTT.

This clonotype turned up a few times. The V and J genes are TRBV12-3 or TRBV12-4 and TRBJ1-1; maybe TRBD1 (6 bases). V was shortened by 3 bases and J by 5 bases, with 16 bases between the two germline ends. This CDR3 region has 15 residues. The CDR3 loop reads CASSFQGIGLTEAFF. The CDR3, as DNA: TGTGCCAGCAGTTTCCAGGGGATAGGGTTAACTGAAGCTTTCTTT.

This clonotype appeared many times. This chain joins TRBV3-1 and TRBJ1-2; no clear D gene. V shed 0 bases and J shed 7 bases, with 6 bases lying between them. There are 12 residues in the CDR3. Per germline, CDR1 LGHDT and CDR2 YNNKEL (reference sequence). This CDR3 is CASSQEGGGYTF. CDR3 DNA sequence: TGTGCCAGCAGCCAAGAGGGAGGTGGCTACACCTTC.

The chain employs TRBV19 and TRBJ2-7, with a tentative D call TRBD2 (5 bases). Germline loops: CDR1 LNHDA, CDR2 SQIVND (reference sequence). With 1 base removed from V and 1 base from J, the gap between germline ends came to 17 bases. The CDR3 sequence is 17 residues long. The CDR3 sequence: CASSIASDGVTSYEQYF. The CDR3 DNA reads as TGTGCCAGTAGTATAGCTTCGGACGGGGTAACTTCCTACGAGCAGTACTTC.

CDR3 coding DNA: TGTGCCAGCAGTTTATCGATCGGGGAGGTGGCTAATGAAAAACTGTTTTTT. Translation gives CASSLSIGEVANEKLFF. The rearrangement uses TRBV27 and TRBJ1-4; D is unresolved. The germline V gene has CDR1 MNHEY and CDR2 SMNVEV (reference sequence). V was clipped by 0 bases and J by 3 bases, with 14 bases between them. The CDR3 length is 17 residues.